The source of this TCR beta chain is a study of Ad26.COV2.S vaccination and SARS-CoV-2 variants. Study-level information: This donor came from the COV1001 trial of Ad26.COV2.S. Ad26.COV2.S given intramuscularly, once or twice 56 days apart. Study results and caveats: TCR breadth and depth analyses may have underestimated total T cell responses.

In germline, CDR1 is LNHDA, CDR2 SQIVND (reference sequence). Trimming took off 1 base at V and 0 bases at J, with 7 bases between the two ends. The CDR3 is made up of 15 amino acids. Treatment specified: roughly 19 received Ad26.COV2.S at low or high dose, single or two shots; 5 received placebo; per-sample allocation not given. Specimen acquisition occurred on day 63 following the initial vaccine or placebo injection. The repertoire was sequenced with immunoSEQ multiplex PCR; TCRdb's copy has only in-frame clones and lacks some. The data show about 250,000 clones, with 70% to 90% seen just once and about 2.8% held by the top ten. A word on this clone: The antigen remains unidentified.

This TCR was sampled from a person between 18 and 65 years old who received the Ad26.COV2.S COVID-19 vaccine or a placebo. The rearrangement joins TRBV19 to TRBJ1-5; D is ambiguous. The sequences come from peripheral blood, collected in a trial of Ad26.COV2.S vaccine versus placebo. This chain's CDR3 is CASSIALTSNQPQHF. As DNA, the CDR3 is TGTGCCAGTAGTATAGCCCTAACTAGCAATCAGCCCCAGCATTTT. The full variable domain, with the rest looked up from reference TRBV19 and TRBJ1-5, is DGGITQSPKYLFRKEGQNVTLSCEQNLNHDAMYWYRQDPGQGLRLIYYSQIVNDFQKGDIAEGYSVSREKKESFPLTVTSAQKNPTAFYLCASSIALTSNQPQHFGDGTRLSIL.